A selection of T cell receptor beta chains follows, all from one sample in a study of blood T cells in healthy people across ages. MiXCR was run by TCRdb on the 5' RACE reads, yielding one entry per CDR3 protein. Among 1.5 million to 2 million distinct CDR3 sequences listed, roughly 30% were seen once. The sample was blood. The receptors were sampled from a woman aged 30 to 39 in good health. Each CDR3 is given with its conserved first and last residue. The order of the fields is V gene, D gene, CDR3 protein. The D gene is left open where the match is weak.

TRBV15,-,CATSTPSGGTDTQYF
TRBV28,-,CASSPRAPSRNTIYF
TRBV5-6,TRBD2,CASSEILAGGIYNEQFF
TRBV29-1,-,CSAEGGSNERFF
TRBV4-3,-,CASSQLLADEQFF
TRBV5-8,-,CASSLAPPQGKAEAFF
TRBV27,-,CATGTVNTGELFF
TRBV9,TRBD2,CASSVERAPSGHTYNEQFF
TRBV12-3/TRBV12-4,TRBD1,CASSARTGLSTDTQYF
TRBV5-1,-,CASSFSGAGDTQYF
TRBV5-1,TRBD1,CASSLLQGNHEQFF
TRBV29-1,TRBD2,CSVLAGLHQETQYF
TRBV12-3/TRBV12-4,TRBD2,CASSLVGLAGVLAKNIQYF
TRBV10-2,TRBD2,CASSEKRGGSYEQYF
TRBV20-1,-,CSARGSVDRPYGYTF
TRBV11-2,TRBD1,CASSRREWTGVYEQYF
TRBV20-1,-,CSARGASEGEKLFF
TRBV5-5,-,CASTPGYEQFF
TRBV4-3,-,CASEGTGNEQFF
TRBV5-1,-,CASSNDGLQETQYF
TRBV6-6,TRBD1,CASSSPGQQTTEAFF
TRBV5-1,-,CASSLNTGSYNEQYF
TRBV12-3/TRBV12-4,TRBD1,CASRGDRGLAQPQHF
TRBV29-1,-,CSVEWDTAGDTIYF
TRBV5-1,-,CASSLYIGSGANVLTF
TRBV5-5,-,CASSPSWAPSSGNTIYF
TRBV7-7,TRBD2,CASSQGGGYQETQYF
TRBV5-1,-,CASSLEDGRIQETQYF
TRBV29-1,TRBD1,CSVGEGTGGGQYF
TRBV10-2,TRBD2,CASSELSGSAYNEQYF
TRBV5-6,-,CASSLALQKTQYF
TRBV20-1,-,CSARDRGRLAKNIQYF
TRBV12-3/TRBV12-4,TRBD1,CAGSRLTGAKNTQYF
TRBV12-3/TRBV12-4,-,CASRQYRDRTEAFF
TRBV20-1,TRBD1,CSARGSRGCLSYEQYF
TRBV24-1,-,CATSDPSINNEQFF
TRBV4-1,TRBD2,CASSQALLAGGTTDTQYF
TRBV6-5,-,CASSYRSLDLNSQAGYTF
TRBV19,-,CASSVDPSGANVLTF
TRBV20-1,-,CSASSYHKLAGELFF
TRBV12-5,-,CAGGFPSAQGSNEQYF
TRBV5-1,-,CASSSFGDHRNEQFF
TRBV7-9,-,CASALPPASYNEQFF
TRBV20-1,-,CSALRQTGNSPLHF
TRBV20-1,-,CSASFPGGTDTQYF
TRBV20-1,TRBD1,CGGQVQETQYF
TRBV6-1,TRBD2,CASELAENSLSGANVLTF
TRBV14,-,CASSHEVEQFF
TRBV2,-,CASIQDGGYEQYF
TRBV28,TRBD1,CTSRTPGQGAYEQYF
TRBV18,-,CASSPRGVGREGPNENYGYTF
TRBV7-2,TRBD2,CASSFRGGPREQYF
TRBV7-9,-,CASALRETQYF